This T cell receptor beta chain is from a study of blood T cell repertoires in COVID-19. Study-level information: The study drew acute and convalescent COVID-19 samples from the United States, Italy and Spain.

Turning to this clone: The sample holds other DNA sequences that translate to the same CDR3.

The CDR3 contains 16 residues. CDR1 is KGHSH and CDR2 is LQKENI in the germline V gene. V shed 3 bases and J 6 bases; nucleotides not matched to a gene: 9. Data came from immunoSEQ multiplex PCR; TCRdb stores just in-frame clones and leaves some out. The sample carries some 200,000 clones, approximately 87% recorded once. The genes are TRBV18 and TRBJ2-2; 8 bases align to TRBD1. Sequenced input: peripheral blood. The clonotype originates from a woman younger than 35 who had recovered from COVID-19. Here the CDR3 reads CASSPGQGALSGELFF. The CDR3 DNA follows: TGTGCCAGCTCACCTGGACAGGGTGCCTTATCCGGGGAGCTGTTTTTT.